One and the same sample provided the 9 T cell receptor beta chains below, sequenced in a study of radiotherapy plus CTLA-4 blockade in lung cancer (dated by TCRdb to about 2018). The library was prepared using the immunoSEQ multiplex PCR assay. This immuneACCESS table, as held by TCRdb, lists in-frame sequences with V and J called but not all clones. Of the missing ones, under half trace to an unresolved V gene in checked studies; the others have no known cause. The sample table holds around 30,000 clones, of which roughly 71% were seen once. The ten largest clones take up more than 3.5% of the sample. The input for sequencing was peripheral blood, taken from a patient treated with radiotherapy plus ipilimumab. The receptors come from a human donor with non-small cell lung cancer who had stable disease on radiotherapy plus ipilimumab.

This chain joins TRBV6-6 and TRBJ1-1, with D possibly matching TRBD1 (5 bases). Deletions cut 2 bases from V and 6 bases from J, with 16 bases between. Germline assignment: CDR1 MNHNY and CDR2 SVGAGI (reference sequence). The CDR3 covers 15 residues. For the CDR3, the DNA is TGTGCCAGCAGTTACGTGGGAAGGGGAGCCTCTGAAGCTTTCTTT. It specifies CASSYVGRGASEAFF.

This chain links TRBV4-3 with TRBJ2-1, with TRBD2 matching over 7 bases. Germline CDR1 reads LGHNA; CDR2 reads YSLEER. The CDR3 is 22 amino acids. Trimming cost V 0 bases and J 0 bases; bases outside gene matches: 20. In DNA, the CDR3 is TGCGCCAGCAGCCAAGATAGCGGGTGGTTTAGCGCGACCCTGAGCTCCTACAATGAGCAGTTCTTC. Its protein product is CASSQDSGWFSATLSSYNEQFF.

The V call is TRBV6-6, the J call TRBJ1-5; D ambiguous. Trimming took off 4 bases at V and 4 bases at J, with 11 bases between the two ends. From germline, CDR1 is MNHNY and CDR2 SVGAGI (reference sequence). The CDR3 contains 14 residues. The CDR3 DNA is TGTGCCAGCAGTTCGAAAGACGGGAATCAGCCCCAGCATTTT. Protein product: CASSSKDGNQPQHF.

In this sample, this clone turned up once. The chain is built from TRBV6-1 and TRBJ1-2; TRBD1 is a possible D gene (6 bases). Trimming took off 10 bases at V and 2 bases at J, with 20 bases between the two ends. Germline CDR1 reads MNHNS; CDR2 reads SASEGT. This CDR3 has 15 residues. DNA for the CDR3: TGTGCCACCTGGGGGCGCAGGGGTCCGAACTATGGCTACACCTTC. Its protein is CATWGRRGPNYGYTF.

V is TRBV27 and J is TRBJ2-1; 8 nucleotides match TRBD2. J lost 0 bases, V lost 5 bases, and 12 bases had no gene match. Germline CDR1 is MNHEY and CDR2 is SMNVEV (reference sequence). The length of the CDR3 is 18 residues. The CDR3 DNA follows: TGTGCCAGCAGTCCCCCACCGGGGGGGGGTGGCTCCTACAATGAGCAGTTCTTC. It translates to CASSPPPGGGGSYNEQFF.

CDR3 sequence: CASSGLARPYEQYF. CDR3 bases: TGTGCCAGCAGCGGACTAGCGAGACCCTACGAGCAGTACTTC. The chain joins TRBV27 to TRBJ2-7; TRBD2 agrees at 9 bases. The CDR3 totals 14 residues. V lost 6 bases, J lost 2 bases, and 5 bases stayed unmatched. Per germline, CDR1 MNHEY and CDR2 SMNVEV (reference sequence).

Concerning this clone itself: At one end the junction does not follow the germline gene, possibly because of a read error. The rearrangement links TRBV7-7 to TRBJ2-2; D gene ambiguous. Germline V gene data show CDR1 as SSHAT and CDR2 as FNYEAQ (reference sequence). The CDR3 contains 15 residues. As DNA, the CDR3 is TGTGCTAGCAGCTTAGCCCCCCCAGGCACCGGGGAGCTGTTTTTT. This codes for CASSLAPPGTGELFF.

The chain has TRBV20-1 and TRBJ2-7; D is perhaps TRBD2 (6 bases). The CDR3 contains 11 residues. The ends were cut back, 7 bases at V and 4 bases at J, with 11 bases in the middle. Germline CDR1 DFQATT, CDR2 SNEGSKA (reference sequence). For the CDR3, the DNA is TGCAGTGTTAAGCGGGTGTACGAGCAGTACTTC. It codes for CSVKRVYEQYF.

This chain links TRBV4-2 with TRBJ1-2; D uncertain. The ends were cut back, 4 bases at V and 4 bases at J, with 10 bases in the middle. The CDR3 contains 13 residues. Germline CDR1 is LGHNA and CDR2 is YNFKEQ. The CDR3 nucleotides read TGTGCCAGCAGCCCTACAGATTCCTATGGCTACACCTTC. Translation gives CASSPTDSYGYTF.